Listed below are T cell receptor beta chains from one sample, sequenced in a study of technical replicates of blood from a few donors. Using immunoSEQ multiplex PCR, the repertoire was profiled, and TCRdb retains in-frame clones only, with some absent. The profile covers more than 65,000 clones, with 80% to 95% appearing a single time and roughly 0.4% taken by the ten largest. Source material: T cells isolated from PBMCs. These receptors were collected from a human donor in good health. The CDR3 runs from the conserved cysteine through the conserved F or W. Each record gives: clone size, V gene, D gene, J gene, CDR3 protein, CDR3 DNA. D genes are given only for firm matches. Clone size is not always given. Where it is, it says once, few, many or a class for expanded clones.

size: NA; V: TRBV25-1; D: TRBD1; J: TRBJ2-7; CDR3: CASSKGQNYEQYF; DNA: TGTGCCAGCAGTAAGGGACAGAACTACGAGCAGTACTTC
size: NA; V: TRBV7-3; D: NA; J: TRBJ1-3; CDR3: CASSTPSTGTIYF; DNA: TGTGCCAGCAGCACGCCCTCAACCGGCACCATATATTTT
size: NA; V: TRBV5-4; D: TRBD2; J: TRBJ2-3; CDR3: CASSGDLADLTDTQYF; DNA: TGTGCCAGCAGCGGGGATCTAGCGGATCTCACAGATACGCAGTATTTT
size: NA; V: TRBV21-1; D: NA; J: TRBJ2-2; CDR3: CASSMRGQGISGSSYTGELFF; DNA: TGTGCCAGCAGCATGAGGGGACAGGGAATCAGCGGGAGTTCCTACACCGGGGAGCTGTTTTTT
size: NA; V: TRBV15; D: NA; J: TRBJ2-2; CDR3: CATSRGGANTGELFF; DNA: TGTGCCACCAGCAGGGGAGGCGCGAACACCGGGGAGCTGTTTTTT
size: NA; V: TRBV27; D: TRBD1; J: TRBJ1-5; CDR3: CASNGTATYSNQPQHF; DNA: TGTGCCAGCAATGGGACAGCCACTTATAGCAATCAGCCCCAGCATTTT
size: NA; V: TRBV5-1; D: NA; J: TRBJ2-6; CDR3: CASNDRPGANVLTF; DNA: TGCGCCAGCAACGACAGGCCTGGGGCCAACGTCCTGACTTTC
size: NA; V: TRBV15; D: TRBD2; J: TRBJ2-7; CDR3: CATSRGLAGGQEQYF; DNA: TGTGCCACCAGCAGAGGGCTAGCGGGAGGTCAAGAGCAGTACTTC
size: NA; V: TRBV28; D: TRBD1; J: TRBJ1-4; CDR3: CASSSLGTAMSEKLFF; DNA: TGTGCCAGCAGCTCCTTAGGGACAGCTATGAGCGAAAAACTGTTTTTT
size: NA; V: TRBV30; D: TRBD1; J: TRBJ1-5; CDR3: CAWSTGASNQPQHF; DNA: TGTGCCTGGAGTACAGGGGCTAGCAATCAGCCCCAGCATTTT
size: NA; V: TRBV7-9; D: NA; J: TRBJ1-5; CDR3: CASSLEGDQPQHF; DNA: TGTGCCAGCAGCTTAGAGGGGGATCAGCCCCAGCATTTT
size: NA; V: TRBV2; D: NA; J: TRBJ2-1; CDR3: CASSGSSGYNEQFF; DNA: TGTGCCAGCAGTGGGAGTAGCGGATACAATGAGCAGTTCTTC
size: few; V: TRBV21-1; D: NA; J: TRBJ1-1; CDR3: CASSKMGGRSEAFF; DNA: TGTGCCAGCAGCAAAATGGGGGGACGCTCTGAAGCTTTCTTT
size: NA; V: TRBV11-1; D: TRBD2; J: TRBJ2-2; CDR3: CASSLGGRGRTGELFF; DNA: TGTGCCAGCAGCTTAGGCGGGAGGGGACGAACCGGGGAGCTGTTTTTT
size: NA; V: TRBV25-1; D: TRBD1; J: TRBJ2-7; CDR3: CASCGQVSYEQYF; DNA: TGTGCCAGCTGCGGACAGGTATCCTACGAGCAGTACTTC
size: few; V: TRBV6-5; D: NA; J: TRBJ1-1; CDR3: CASTQGTEAFF; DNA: TGTGCCAGCACCCAGGGCACTGAAGCTTTCTTT
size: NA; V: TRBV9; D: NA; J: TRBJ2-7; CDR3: CASSVGVGDEQYF; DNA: TGTGCCAGCAGCGTAGGAGTAGGGGACGAGCAGTACTTC
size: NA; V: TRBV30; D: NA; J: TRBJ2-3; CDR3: CAWSVILADTQYF; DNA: TGTGCCTGGAGTGTAATCCTAGCAGATACGCAGTATTTT
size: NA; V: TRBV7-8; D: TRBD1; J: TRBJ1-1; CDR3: CASSLVRQGNTEAFF; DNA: TGTGCCAGCAGCTTAGTGAGACAGGGAAACACTGAAGCTTTCTTT
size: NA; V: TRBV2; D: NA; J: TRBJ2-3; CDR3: CASSDWLLGRGTDTQYF; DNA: TGTGCCAGCAGCGATTGGCTTCTTGGGCGGGGTACAGATACGCAGTATTTT
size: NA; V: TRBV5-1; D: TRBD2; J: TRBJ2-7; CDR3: CASSPTSGSYEQYF; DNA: TGCGCCAGCAGCCCGACTAGCGGGAGCTACGAGCAGTACTTC
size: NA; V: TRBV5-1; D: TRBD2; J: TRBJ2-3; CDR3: CASSTGTSGLSTDTQYF; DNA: TGCGCCAGCAGTACCGGGACTAGCGGGCTTAGCACAGATACGCAGTATTTT
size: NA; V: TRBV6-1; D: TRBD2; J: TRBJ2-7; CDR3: CASTLGLAGHEQYF; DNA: TGTGCCAGCACCCTAGGACTAGCGGGGCATGAGCAGTACTTC
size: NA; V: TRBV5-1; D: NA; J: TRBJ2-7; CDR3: CASSLGLEGEQYF; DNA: TGCGCCAGCAGCTTGGGACTAGAGGGGGAGCAGTACTTC
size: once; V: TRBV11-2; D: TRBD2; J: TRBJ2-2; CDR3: CASSSLSGRGPGELFF; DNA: TGTGCCAGCAGCTCCCTGAGCGGGAGAGGCCCCGGGGAGCTGTTTTTT
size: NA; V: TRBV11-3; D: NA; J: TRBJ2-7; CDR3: CASSGQGSTYEQYF; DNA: TGTGCCAGCAGCGGGCAGGGAAGCACCTACGAGCAGTACTTC
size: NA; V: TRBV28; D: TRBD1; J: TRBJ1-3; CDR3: CASSSPLSGGQIYF; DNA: TGTGCCAGCAGCTCTCCGCTATCAGGGGGTCAAATATATTTT
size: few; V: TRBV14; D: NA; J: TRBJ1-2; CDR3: CASSQNTRRYGYTF; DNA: TGTGCCAGCAGCCAAAATACGAGGCGCTATGGCTACACCTTC
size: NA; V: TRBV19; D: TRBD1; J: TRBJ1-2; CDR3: CASRDRGPRNYGYTF; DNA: TGTGCCAGTAGGGACAGGGGGCCTCGGAACTATGGCTACACCTTC
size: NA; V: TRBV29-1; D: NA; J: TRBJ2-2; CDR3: CSYKRVGGTGELFF; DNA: TGCAGCTATAAGCGGGTCGGGGGCACCGGGGAGCTGTTTTTT
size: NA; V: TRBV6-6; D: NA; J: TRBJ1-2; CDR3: CASSPLGALNYGYTF; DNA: TGTGCCAGCAGCCCTCTGGGGGCCCTTAACTATGGCTACACCTTC
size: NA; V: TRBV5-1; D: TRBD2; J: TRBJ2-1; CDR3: CASSWGTSGTYEQFF; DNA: TGCGCCAGCAGCTGGGGGACTAGCGGGACCTATGAGCAGTTCTTC
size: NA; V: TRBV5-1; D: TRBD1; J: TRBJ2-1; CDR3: CASSSQTGYNEQFF; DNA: TGCGCCAGCAGCAGCCAGACAGGGTACAATGAGCAGTTCTTC
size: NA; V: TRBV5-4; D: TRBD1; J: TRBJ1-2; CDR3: CASSLFLPGGGGYTF; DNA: TGTGCCAGCAGCTTGTTCCTCCCAGGGGGTGGGGGCTACACCTTC
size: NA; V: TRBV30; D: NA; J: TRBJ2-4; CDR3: CAWSGFGGARENIQYF; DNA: TGTGCCTGGAGTGGCTTCGGGGGAGCAAGGGAAAACATTCAGTACTTC
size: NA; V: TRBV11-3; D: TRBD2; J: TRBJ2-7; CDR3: CASSLVLAGGGEQYF; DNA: TGTGCCAGCAGCTTAGTACTAGCGGGAGGTGGCGAGCAGTACTTC
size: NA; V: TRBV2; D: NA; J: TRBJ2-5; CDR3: CASLNGGETQYF; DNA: TGTGCCAGCTTGAATGGGGGGGAGACCCAGTACTTC
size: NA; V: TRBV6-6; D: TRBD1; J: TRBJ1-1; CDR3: CASRLLTGDEAFF; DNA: TGTGCCAGCAGGCTCTTGACAGGGGATGAAGCTTTCTTT
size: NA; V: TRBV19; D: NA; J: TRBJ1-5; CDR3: CASSIDSNNQPQHF; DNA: TGTGCCAGTAGTATAGACAGTAACAATCAGCCCCAGCATTTT
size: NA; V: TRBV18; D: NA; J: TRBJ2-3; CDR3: CASSPFGPGTFTDTQYF; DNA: TGTGCCAGCTCACCCTTTGGTCCAGGAACCTTCACAGATACGCAGTATTTT
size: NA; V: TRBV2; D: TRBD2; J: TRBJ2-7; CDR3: CASTIAGAYYEQYF; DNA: TGTGCCAGCACCATAGCGGGAGCCTACTACGAGCAGTACTTC
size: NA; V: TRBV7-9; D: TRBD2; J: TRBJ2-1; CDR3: CASSARTSGTYNEQFF; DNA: TGTGCCAGCAGCGCTAGGACTAGCGGGACTTACAATGAGCAGTTCTTC
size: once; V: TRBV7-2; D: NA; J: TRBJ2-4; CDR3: CASSLRGFPTQYF; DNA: TGTGCCAGCAGCTTGCGGGGCTTTCCAACTCAGTACTTC
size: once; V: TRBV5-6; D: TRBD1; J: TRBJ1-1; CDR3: CASSFGTGTGLTEAFF; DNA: TGTGCCAGCAGCTTTGGAACCGGGACAGGGTTGACTGAAGCTTTCTTT